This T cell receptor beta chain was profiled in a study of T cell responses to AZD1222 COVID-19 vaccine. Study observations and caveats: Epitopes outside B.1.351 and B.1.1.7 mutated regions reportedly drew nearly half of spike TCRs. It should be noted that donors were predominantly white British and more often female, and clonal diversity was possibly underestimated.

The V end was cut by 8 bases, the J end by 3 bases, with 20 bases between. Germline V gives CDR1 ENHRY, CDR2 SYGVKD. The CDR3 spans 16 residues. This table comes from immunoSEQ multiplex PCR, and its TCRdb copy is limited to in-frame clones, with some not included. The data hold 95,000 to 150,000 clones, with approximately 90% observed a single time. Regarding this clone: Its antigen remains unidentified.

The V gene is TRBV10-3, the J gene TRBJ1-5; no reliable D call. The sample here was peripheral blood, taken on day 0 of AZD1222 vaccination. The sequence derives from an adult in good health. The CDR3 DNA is TGTGCCATCTCCCCAGCGAGTGGCCCTCACAATCAGCCCCAGCATTTT. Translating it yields CAISPASGPHNQPQHF.